This T cell receptor beta chain was profiled in a study of monozygotic twins with inflammatory bowel disease. Germline CDR1 reads SGHVS; CDR2 reads FQNEAQ. This CDR3 contains 17 residues. TCRdb re-called the 5' RACE reads and gives one entry per CDR3 protein, without DNA. There are hundreds of thousands of distinct CDR3 sequences in the sample, with 5.6% held by the top ten. The chain employs TRBV7-8 and TRBJ1-2; absent DNA, TCRdb's TRBD1 call cannot be checked. This sequence originates from a human donor with ulcerative colitis or Crohn's disease, or a healthy co-twin of an affected twin (not recorded which). The sequencing sample was made of blood. The chain's CDR3 is CASSLRQGAEKYYGYTF. The variable domain in full, completed from reference TRBV7-8 and TRBJ1-2, reads GAGVSQSPRYKVAKRGQDVALRCDPISGHVSLFWYQQALGQGPEFLTYFQNEAQLDKSGLPSDRFFAERPEGSVSTLKIQRTQQEDSAVYLCASSLRQGAEKYYGYTFGSGTRLTVV.